These 22 T cell receptor beta chains came from one sample sequenced in a study of regulatory T cells in long-lasting Graves disease. Described time point: newly diagnosed GD, antithyroid drugs for less than 3 months. Extracted RNA from PBMCs served as the source of the TCR library. Building of the TCR beta libraries involved iRepertoire HTBI primers and Arm-PCR of CDR3 regions. TCRdb recomputed calls from the multiplex PCR reads with MiXCR, one row per CDR3 protein. The table shows about 240,000 distinct CDR3 sequences, with roughly a fifth occurring only once. The sample here was peripheral blood mononuclear cells (PBMCs), taken at new diagnosis, from a patient treated with antithyroid drugs. Receptors originate from a female donor with Graves disease.

This clonotype has ten or more counts. V is TRBV3-1 and J is TRBJ1-4; 7 bases match TRBD1. Per germline, CDR1 LGHDT and CDR2 YNNKEL (reference sequence). With V trimmed by 1 base and J by 8 bases, 4 bases remained unmatched. This CDR3 spans 14 amino acids. The CDR3 reads CASSQAAGGEKLFF. The CDR3 DNA reads TGTGCCAGCAGCCAAGCGGCAGGGGGAGAAAAACTGTTTTTT.

At least ten counts were recorded for this clonotype. The chain has TRBV29-1 and TRBJ1-5; D might be TRBD1 (6 bases). This CDR3 spans 13 amino acids. The germline CDR1 and CDR2 sequences are SQVTM and ANQGSEA. The V end lost 5 bases, the J end lost 5 bases, and 13 bases lay between the germline ends. As DNA, the CDR3 is TGCAGCGTTAACGGGGGCGTTGATCAGCCCCAGCATTTT. Protein product: CSVNGGVDQPQHF.

Comment on this clonotype: This could be a read error, since a much larger clone is one nucleotide away. The J gene is TRBJ2-1, the V gene TRBV9, with 12 bases identical to TRBD1. J lost 10 bases, V lost 4 bases, and 9 bases had no gene match. Germline V CDR1 and CDR2: SGDLS, YYNGEE. The CDR3 loop spans 15 amino acids. DNA of the CDR3: TGTGCCAGCAGCACCATGGGACAGGGGGCCTACGAGCAGTTCTTC. Amino acid sequence: CASSTMGQGAYEQFF.

This chain joins TRBV3-1 and TRBJ2-5, with 12 positions matching TRBD2. CDR3 length equals 15 residues. From germline, CDR1 is LGHDT and CDR2 YNNKEL (reference sequence). V lost 4 bases and J lost 4; bases outside the gene matches: 4. CDR3 in DNA: TGTGCCAGCAGCCTGACTAGCGGGGGTGTAGAGACCCAGTACTTC. Translating it yields CASSLTSGGVETQYF.

The chain combines TRBV11-1 with TRBJ2-1; no clear D. V lost 2 bases, J lost 0 bases, and 5 bases lay in between. The germline CDR1 and CDR2 sequences are SGHAT and FQDESV (reference sequence). The CDR3 has 14 amino acids. The CDR3: CASSLWRSYNEQFF. CDR3 coding DNA: TGTGCCAGCAGCTTATGGCGCTCCTACAATGAGCAGTTCTTC.

This clonotype was counted at least ten times. The rearrangement joins TRBV7-2 to TRBJ1-6, with TRBD1 as a possible D gene (6 bases). The length of the CDR3 is 14 residues. Germline-derived CDR1 and CDR2 are SGHTA and FQGNSA. The germline V and J ends were trimmed by 5 bases and 6 bases, with 11 bases remaining between them. DNA for the CDR3: TGTGCCAGCAGCCCTCGGGGGCTTAATTCACCCCTCCACTTT. Translated: CASSPRGLNSPLHF.

This clonotype was found a few times. J is TRBJ1-4 and V is TRBV6-2 or TRBV6-3; D may be TRBD1 (6 bases). V shed 5 bases and J shed 8 bases, with 12 bases lying between them. In germline, CDR1 is MNHEY, CDR2 SVGEGT. CDR3 length: 13 residues. The CDR3 bases are TGTGCCAGCAGTGGAAGTACAGGGGAAAAACTGTTTTTT. Translating gives CASSGSTGEKLFF.

Ten or more counts support this clonotype. J is TRBJ2-7 and V is TRBV30; tentative D call: TRBD1 (6 bases). The length of the CDR3 is 15 residues. Germline V gene data show CDR1 as GTSNPN and CDR2 as SVGIG (reference sequence). Trimming stripped 1 base from V and 0 bases from J, with 13 bases between. The DNA of the CDR3 is TGTGCCTGGAGTGCCGACAGGTTTAGCTCCTACGAGCAGTACTTC. The encoded protein is CAWSADRFSSYEQYF.

This clonotype was observed a few times. One base away lies a much larger clone, so this may be a sequencing read error. The gene calls are TRBV7-8 and TRBJ1-1; no reliable D call. V was pared by 6 bases and J by 2 bases, with 16 bases between. Germline V gene sequence: CDR1 SGHVS, CDR2 FQNEAQ. This CDR3 is 15 amino acids long. The CDR3 nucleotides are TGTGCCAGCAGATTGGGAGTATGGCGAAACACTGAAGCTTTCTTT. It translates to CASRLGVWRNTEAFF.

In this sample, this clonotype turned up a few times. The V and J genes are TRBV19 and TRBJ2-3; 13 nucleotides match TRBD2. The CDR3 has 16 residues. Germline trimming cut 5 bases from V and 4 bases from J; bases unmatched to any gene: 6. Germline-derived CDR1 and CDR2 are LNHDA and SQIVND (reference sequence). The CDR3 is CASSPRLAGGSDTQYF. CDR3 in DNA: TGTGCCAGTAGTCCCCGACTAGCGGGAGGCTCAGATACGCAGTATTTT.

About this clonotype: It may be a read error: a sequence one base away is much more abundant. The chain has TRBV11-2 and TRBJ2-3; D gene uncertain. This CDR3 contains 14 residues. Germline V CDR1 and CDR2: SGHAT, FQNNGV. V was clipped by 1 base and J by 2 bases, with 7 bases between them. The CDR3 loop is CASSLGLDTDTQYF. CDR3 nucleotide sequence: TGTGCCAGCAGCTTAGGGCTAGACACAGATACGCAGTATTTT.

There are many counts of this clonotype. The V gene is TRBV20-1, the J gene TRBJ1-6, with D hard to call. Deletions cut 2 bases from V and 0 bases from J, with 8 bases between. Germline CDR1 is DFQATT and CDR2 is SNEGSKA (reference sequence). This CDR3 has 15 residues. The chain's CDR3 is CSARQASSYNSPLHF. The CDR3 DNA follows: TGCAGTGCTAGACAGGCGAGCTCCTATAATTCACCCCTCCACTTT.

This clonotype was counted a few times. A much larger clone lies one base from this, so it may be a read error. The V and J genes are TRBV20-1 and TRBJ2-2; 7 bases match TRBD1. Germline V gene sequence: CDR1 DFQATT, CDR2 SNEGSKA (reference sequence). There are 16 residues in the CDR3. CDR3 loop: CSARDLAGGSTGEPFF. CDR3 DNA sequence: TGCAGTGCTAGAGATCTAGCAGGGGGTAGCACCGGGGAGCCGTTTTTT.

This sequence joins TRBV5-4 and TRBJ1-3; unclear D gene. The CDR3 is 14 amino acids. V lost 0 bases to trimming and J lost 2 bases, with 6 bases between them. Germline V CDR1 and CDR2: SGHNT, YYREEE (reference sequence). The CDR3 sequence is CASSLETPGNTIYF. The CDR3 DNA is TGTGCCAGCAGCTTGGAGACACCTGGAAACACCATATATTTT.

This clonotype came up many times. This chain links TRBV6-1 with TRBJ1-5; weak D call: TRBD1 (5 bases). Looked up from germline, CDR1 is MNHNS and CDR2 is SASEGT. The CDR3 is 16 amino acids. The ends were cut back, 6 bases at V and 2 bases at J, with 17 bases in the middle. Here the CDR3 DNA reads TGTGCCAGCAGCCCAACCCAGGGAGTACGCAATCAGCCCCAGCATTTT. This translates into CASSPTQGVRNQPQHF.

Note on this clonotype: A read error likely explains this, since a far larger clone differs by one base. J is TRBJ2-1 and V is TRBV7-2, with 11 bases aligning to TRBD1. Germline V CDR1 and CDR2: SGHTA, FQGNSA. The CDR3 consists of 16 residues. J lost 3 bases, V lost 5 bases, and 6 bases had no gene match. The CDR3 protein is CASSNEGQGGYNEQFF. DNA of the CDR3: TGTGCCAGCAGCAACGAGGGACAGGGGGGCTACAATGAGCAGTTCTTC.

This clonotype came up many times. The junction and the germline gene differ at one end; a read error may be behind it. The chain has TRBV27 and TRBJ2-4; D is unclear. The CDR3 totals 13 residues. Germline V gene data show CDR1 as MNHEY and CDR2 as SMNVEV (reference sequence). The CDR3 loop is CASSLSAKNIQYF. Here the CDR3 DNA reads TGTGCCAGCAGTCTATCGGCCAAAAACATTCAGTACTTC.

This clonotype has at least ten counts. The junction departs from the called germline gene at one end, perhaps through a read error. The chain uses TRBV5-5 and TRBJ1-1; D is possibly TRBD1 (6 bases). The CDR3 is 16 amino acids. The germline CDR1 and CDR2 sequences are SGHKS and YYEKEE (reference sequence). This chain's CDR3 is CASSPTGSGANTEAFF. DNA of the CDR3: TGCGCCAGCAGCCCAACAGGGAGTGGTGCGAACACTGAAGCTTTCTTT.

This clonotype was seen at least ten times. The chain is built from TRBV30 and TRBJ2-5; 8 bases align to TRBD1. The CDR3 covers 12 residues. Germline CDR1 GTSNPN, CDR2 SVGIG (reference sequence). With V trimmed by 5 bases and J by 5 bases, 4 bases remained unmatched. CDR3 sequence (DNA): TGTGCCTGGTCAGGGGGCGGGGAGACCCAGTACTTC. This sequence encodes CAWSGGGETQYF.

The chain combines TRBV20-1 with TRBJ2-1; 9 nucleotides line up with TRBD2. CDR3 length equals 15 residues. V was pared by 1 base and J by 6 bases, with 7 bases of the junction left unmatched. Germline loops: CDR1 DFQATT, CDR2 SNEGSKA (reference sequence). The CDR3 sequence is CSARVVAGDFNEQFF. DNA of the CDR3: TGCAGTGCTAGAGTGGTAGCGGGGGACTTCAATGAGCAGTTCTTC.

This clonotype has a count of ten or more. The chain is built from TRBV20-1 and TRBJ2-7; 10 bases map to TRBD2. The germline V gene has CDR1 DFQATT and CDR2 SNEGSKA (reference sequence). The V segment lost 0 bases and the J segment 4 bases; nucleotides outside the gene matches: 9. The CDR3 covers 16 residues. The CDR3 protein is CSARDPSGRAEYEQYF. CDR3 nucleotides: TGCAGTGCTAGAGATCCCAGCGGGAGGGCCGAGTACGAGCAGTACTTC.

Ten or more counts support this clonotype. The J gene is TRBJ1-5, the V gene TRBV6-2 or TRBV6-3; D not certain. Germline loops: CDR1 MNHEY, CDR2 SVGEGT. CDR3 size: 13 residues. Trimming stripped 6 bases from V and 3 bases from J, with 9 bases between. CDR3 DNA: TGTGCCAGCAGCTGGGAAATCAATCAGCCCCAGCATTTT. It encodes CASSWEINQPQHF.